Listed below are T cell receptor beta chains from one sample, sequenced in a study of long-term antiretroviral therapy in people with HIV. Sequencing used immunoSEQ multiplex PCR; TCRdb keeps in-frame clones, though not all of them. The sample holds under 25,000 clones; more than 65% are singletons and the top ten take around 4.8%. The source was unsorted PBMCs, collected 0.5 years after starting antiretroviral therapy. These receptors originate from a woman aged 40 to 50 with HIV. Each CDR3 is given with its conserved first and last residue. The D gene is left open where the match is weak. Some rows mark clone size as missing; the rest say once, few, many or name a class of expanded clone.

V: TRBV4-3; J: TRBJ1-2; D: NA; size: few; CDR3: CASSQDLGRPEGYTF; DNA: TGCGCCAGCAGCCAAGATCTGGGCCGCCCCGAAGGCTACACCTTC
V: TRBV7-8; J: TRBJ1-1; D: NA; size: few; CDR3: CASSLRVGDTEAFF; DNA: TGTGCCAGCAGCTTAAGGGTCGGGGACACTGAAGCTTTCTTT
V: TRBV5-1; J: TRBJ2-5; D: NA; size: NA; CDR3: CASSPGSQQETQYF; DNA: TGCGCCAGCAGCCCGGGGAGCCAGCAAGAGACCCAGTACTTC
V: TRBV4-2; J: TRBJ1-2; D: TRBD1; size: few; CDR3: CASSQEVTGAGGYTF; DNA: TGTGCCAGCAGCCAAGAGGTTACAGGGGCGGGTGGCTACACCTTC
V: TRBV6-5; J: TRBJ1-1; D: NA; size: few; CDR3: CASSPPGPGAFF; DNA: TGTGCCAGCAGTCCTCCGGGGCCCGGCGCTTTCTTT
V: TRBV15; J: TRBJ1-4; D: NA; size: NA; CDR3: CATSRDLGVNEKLFF; DNA: TGTGCCACCAGCAGAGATCTGGGGGTAAATGAAAAACTGTTTTTT
V: TRBV4-3; J: TRBJ1-6; D: NA; size: NA; CDR3: CASSQDRRIGNSPLHF; DNA: TGCGCCAGCAGCCAAGATAGGCGAATTGGGAATTCACCCCTCCACTTT
V: TRBV29-1; J: TRBJ2-1; D: NA; size: NA; CDR3: CSVEDGESSYNEQFF; DNA: TGCAGCGTTGAAGACGGAGAGAGCTCCTACAATGAGCAGTTCTTC
V: TRBV4-2; J: TRBJ1-4; D: TRBD1; size: NA; CDR3: CASSPGTGNEKLFF; DNA: TGTGCCAGCAGCCCGGGGACAGGGAATGAAAAACTGTTTTTT
V: TRBV5-1; J: TRBJ1-6; D: NA; size: NA; CDR3: CASSLGGEGSPLHF; DNA: TGCGCCAGCAGCTTGGGGGGTGAGGGATCACCCCTCCACTTT
V: TRBV28; J: TRBJ1-5; D: NA; size: NA; CDR3: CASSPPGAGQPQHF; DNA: TGTGCCAGCAGCCCCCCGGGGGCAGGCCAGCCCCAGCATTTT
V: TRBV7-3; J: TRBJ2-5; D: NA; size: NA; CDR3: CASSGGPKETQYF; DNA: TGTGCCAGCAGCGGCGGCCCCAAGGAGACCCAGTACTTC
V: TRBV11-3; J: TRBJ1-1; D: NA; size: NA; CDR3: CASSFGGSRNTEAFF; DNA: TGTGCCAGCAGCTTTGGGGGATCGAGGAACACTGAAGCTTTCTTT
V: TRBV5-4; J: TRBJ1-1; D: NA; size: NA; CDR3: CAWGIGLDTEAFF; DNA: TGTGCCTGGGGGATCGGGTTAGACACTGAAGCTTTCTTT
V: TRBV7-2; J: TRBJ2-3; D: NA; size: NA; CDR3: CASSRARSDRRGQYF; DNA: TGTGCCAGCAGCCGTGCCCGGTCGGACCGTCGTGGGCAGTATTTT
V: TRBV2; J: TRBJ2-1; D: TRBD1; size: NA; CDR3: CARQRDRARFF; DNA: TGTGCCAGACAAAGGGACAGGGCGCGGTTCTTC
V: TRBV19; J: TRBJ1-1; D: TRBD1; size: NA; CDR3: CASSSRTGNRGAEAFF; DNA: TGTGCCAGTAGTTCCAGGACAGGGAATCGTGGGGCTGAAGCTTTCTTT
V: TRBV6-5; J: TRBJ1-4; D: NA; size: NA; CDR3: CASSYSGRSELFF; DNA: TGTGCCAGCAGTTACTCGGGCCGATCAGAACTGTTTTTT
V: TRBV7-3; J: TRBJ1-1; D: NA; size: NA; CDR3: CASSLIGRVDAEAFF; DNA: TGTGCCAGCAGCTTAATAGGCAGGGTAGACGCTGAAGCTTTCTTT
V: TRBV7-8; J: TRBJ2-1; D: NA; size: NA; CDR3: CASSSPLVPPLNEQFF; DNA: TGTGCCAGCAGCTCCCCTCTAGTTCCCCCTCTCAATGAGCAGTTCTTC
V: TRBV28; J: TRBJ1-4; D: NA; size: NA; CDR3: CASSLIVRGWGEKLFF; DNA: TGTGCCAGCAGTTTAATCGTCCGGGGGTGGGGTGAAAAACTGTTTTTT
V: TRBV9; J: TRBJ2-7; D: NA; size: NA; CDR3: CASSVGGSAPYEQYF; DNA: TGTGCCAGCAGCGTAGGGGGTTCCGCCCCCTACGAGCAGTACTTC
V: TRBV6-5; J: TRBJ1-4; D: TRBD1; size: NA; CDR3: CASSAGQGVREKLFF; DNA: TGTGCCAGCAGTGCCGGACAGGGCGTGCGGGAAAAACTGTTTTTT
V: TRBV9; J: TRBJ1-2; D: NA; size: NA; CDR3: CASSAGTANYGYTF; DNA: TGTGCCAGCAGCGCCGGGACGGCGAACTATGGCTACACCTTC
V: TRBV11-2; J: TRBJ2-7; D: NA; size: NA; CDR3: CASSLALRGPSSYEQYF; DNA: TGTGCCAGCAGCTTAGCGTTACGGGGCCCGAGCTCCTACGAGCAGTACTTC
V: TRBV5-1; J: TRBJ1-6; D: TRBD1; size: NA; CDR3: CASSPDRGRNSPLHF; DNA: TGCGCCAGCAGCCCCGACAGGGGGCGTAATTCACCCCTCCACTTT
V: TRBV11-2; J: TRBJ1-4; D: TRBD1; size: NA; CDR3: CASSLGDRDNEKLFF; DNA: TGTGCCAGCAGCTTAGGGGACAGAGATAATGAAAAACTGTTTTTT
V: TRBV7-9; J: TRBJ2-3; D: NA; size: few; CDR3: CASSPNLWQDTDTQYF; DNA: TGTGCCAGCAGCCCCAACTTATGGCAGGACACAGATACGCAGTATTTT
V: TRBV6-6; J: TRBJ2-7; D: TRBD2; size: NA; CDR3: CASSYSGTSGAYEQYF; DNA: TGTGCCAGCAGTTACTCCGGGACTAGCGGGGCCTACGAGCAGTACTTC
V: TRBV28; J: TRBJ1-2; D: NA; size: NA; CDR3: CASTVRKGVEDGYTF; DNA: TGTGCCAGCACCGTGAGGAAGGGTGTGGAGGATGGCTACACCTTC
V: TRBV4-2; J: TRBJ2-7; D: TRBD2; size: NA; CDR3: CASSQVSGGSDEQYF; DNA: TGTGCCAGCAGTCAAGTGAGCGGGGGGTCCGACGAGCAGTACTTC
V: TRBV11-3; J: TRBJ2-1; D: NA; size: NA; CDR3: CASSQDRNNNEQFF; DNA: TGTGCCAGCAGCCAGGACAGAAACAACAATGAGCAGTTCTTC
V: TRBV4-2; J: TRBJ2-3; D: NA; size: once; CDR3: CASSQARGTDTQYF; DNA: TGTGCCAGCAGCCAAGCTAGGGGGACAGATACGCAGTATTTT
V: TRBV5-1; J: TRBJ2-4; D: NA; size: NA; CDR3: CASSLGGAAKNIQYF; DNA: TGCGCCAGCAGCTTGGGGGGGGCGGCCAAAAACATTCAGTACTTC
V: TRBV10-3; J: TRBJ2-5; D: NA; size: NA; CDR3: CAISEGGAQTQYF; DNA: TGTGCCATCAGTGAGGGGGGGGCGCAGACCCAGTACTTC
V: TRBV6-1; J: TRBJ1-2; D: NA; size: NA; CDR3: CASREGLSGSYGYTF; DNA: TGTGCCAGCCGGGAGGGCCTCTCAGGGAGCTATGGCTACACCTTC